This T cell receptor (beta chain) appears in the sequencing data of a study of cytomegalovirus exposure and HLA in healthy donors. Overall study findings and caveats: The authors later found HLA-associated TCR beta chains more clonally expanded than equally common others.

On this clone itself: Antigen: not known.

The PCR made use of 60 Vbeta and 13 Jbeta primers. Data came from immunoSEQ multiplex PCR; TCRdb stores just in-frame clones and leaves some out. Of roughly 93,000 clones in the sample, 76% are singletons; the top ten hold over 3%. The origin of this receptor is a man aged 35 to 55 in good health and CMV-seronegative. The sample comprised PBMCs.

The CDR3 coding sequence is TGTGCCAGCAGGATTGCGGGCAGGGGGCGAACAACTAATGAAAAACTGTTTTTT. It specifies CASRIAGRGRTTNEKLFF. The chain employs TRBV11-2 and TRBJ1-4; 8 bases align to TRBD1. The length of the CDR3 is 18 residues. Germline CDR1 and CDR2: SGHAT and FQNNGV. V shed 6 bases, J shed 0 bases, and the junction held 12 bases outside the gene matches.